This TCR beta chain was captured in a study of blood T cell repertoires in COVID-19. The wider study: The study drew acute and convalescent COVID-19 samples from the United States, Italy and Spain.

The CDR3 loop spans 15 amino acids. V was cut by 1 base and J by 2 bases, with 9 bases left in between. Germline V lookup: CDR1 KGHDR, CDR2 SFDVKD. Produced via immunoSEQ multiplex PCR; TCRdb's table is partial and in-frame only. The table includes about 260,000 clones, around 86% detected once. The sequence was collected from a man aged 18-30 years with active or convalescent COVID-19. Sample: peripheral blood. V is TRBV24-1 and J is TRBJ2-3; the D gene is possibly TRBD1 (5 bases). This CDR3 is CATSDLPDNTDTQYF. The CDR3 DNA follows: TGTGCCACCAGTGATTTACCGGACAACACAGATACGCAGTATTTT.